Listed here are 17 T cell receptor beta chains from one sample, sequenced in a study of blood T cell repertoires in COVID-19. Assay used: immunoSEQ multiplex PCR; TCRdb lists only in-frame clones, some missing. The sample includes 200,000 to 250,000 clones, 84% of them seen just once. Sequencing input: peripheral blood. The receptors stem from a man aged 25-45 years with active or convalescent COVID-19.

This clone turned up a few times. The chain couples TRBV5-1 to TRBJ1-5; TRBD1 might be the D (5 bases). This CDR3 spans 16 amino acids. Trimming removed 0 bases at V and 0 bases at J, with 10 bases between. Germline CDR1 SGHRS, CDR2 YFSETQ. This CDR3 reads CASSLEGQNSNQPQHF. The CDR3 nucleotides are TGCGCCAGCAGCTTGGAAGGACAAAATAGCAATCAGCCCCAGCATTTT. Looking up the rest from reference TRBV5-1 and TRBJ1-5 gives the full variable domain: KAGVTQTPRYLIKTRGQQVTLSCSPISGHRSVSWYQQTPGQGLQFLFEYFSETQRNKGNFPGRFSGRQFSNSRSEMNVSTLELGDSALYLCASSLEGQNSNQPQHFGDGTRLSIL.

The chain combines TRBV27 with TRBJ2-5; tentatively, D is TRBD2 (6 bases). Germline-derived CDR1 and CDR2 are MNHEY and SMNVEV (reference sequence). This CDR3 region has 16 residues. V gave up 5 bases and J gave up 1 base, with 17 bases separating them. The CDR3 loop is CASSPGSETTQETQYF. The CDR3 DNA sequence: TGTGCCAGCAGTCCCGGGAGCGAAACGACCCAAGAGACCCAGTACTTC.

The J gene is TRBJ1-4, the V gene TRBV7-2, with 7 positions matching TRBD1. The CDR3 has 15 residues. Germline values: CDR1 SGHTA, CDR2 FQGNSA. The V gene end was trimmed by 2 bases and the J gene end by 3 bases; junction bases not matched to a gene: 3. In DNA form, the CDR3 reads TGTGCCAGCAGCTTAATGGGGACAGCTAATGAAAAACTGTTTTTT. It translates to CASSLMGTANEKLFF.

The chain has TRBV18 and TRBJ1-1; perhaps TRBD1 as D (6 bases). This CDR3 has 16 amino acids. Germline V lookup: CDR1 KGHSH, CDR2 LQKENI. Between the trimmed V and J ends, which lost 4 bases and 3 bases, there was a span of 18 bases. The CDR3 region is CASSRFTGQWDTEAFF. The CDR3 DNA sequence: TGTGCCAGCTCACGATTCACGGGACAATGGGACACTGAAGCTTTCTTT.

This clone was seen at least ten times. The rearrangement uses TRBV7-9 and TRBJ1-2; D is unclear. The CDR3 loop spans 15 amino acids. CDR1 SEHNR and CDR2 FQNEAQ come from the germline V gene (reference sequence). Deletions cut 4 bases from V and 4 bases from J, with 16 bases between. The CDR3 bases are TGTGCCAGCAGCTCCCCCTCGGGGTATTTCTATGGCTACACCTTC. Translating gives CASSSPSGYFYGYTF.

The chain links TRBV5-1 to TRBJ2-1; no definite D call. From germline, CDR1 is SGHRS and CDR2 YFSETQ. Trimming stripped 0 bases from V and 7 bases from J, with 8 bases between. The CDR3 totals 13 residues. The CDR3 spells CASSLVQVNEQFF. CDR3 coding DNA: TGCGCCAGCAGCTTGGTGCAGGTTAATGAGCAGTTCTTC.

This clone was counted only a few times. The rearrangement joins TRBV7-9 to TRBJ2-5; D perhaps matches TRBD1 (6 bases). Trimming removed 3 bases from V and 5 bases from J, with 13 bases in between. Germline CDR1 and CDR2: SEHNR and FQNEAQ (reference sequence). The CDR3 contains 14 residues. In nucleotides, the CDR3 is TGTGCCAGCAGCTTCGGACAGACGAGGGAGACCCAGTACTTC. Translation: CASSFGQTRETQYF.

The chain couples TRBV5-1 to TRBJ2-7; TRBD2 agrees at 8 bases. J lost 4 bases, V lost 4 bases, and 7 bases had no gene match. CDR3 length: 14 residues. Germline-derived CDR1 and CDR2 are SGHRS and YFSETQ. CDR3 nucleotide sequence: TGCGCCAGCAGCCCAAATCGGGGGGGGTACGAGCAGTACTTC. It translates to CASSPNRGGYEQYF. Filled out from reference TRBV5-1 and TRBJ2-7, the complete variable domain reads KAGVTQTPRYLIKTRGQQVTLSCSPISGHRSVSWYQQTPGQGLQFLFEYFSETQRNKGNFPGRFSGRQFSNSRSEMNVSTLELGDSALYLCASSPNRGGYEQYFGPGTRLTVT.

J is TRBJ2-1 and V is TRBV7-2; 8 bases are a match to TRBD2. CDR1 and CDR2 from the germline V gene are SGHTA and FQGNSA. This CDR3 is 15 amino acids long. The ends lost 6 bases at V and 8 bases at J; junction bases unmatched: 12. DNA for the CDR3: TGTGCCAGCAGTCTAGCCGCAACGGGGGGGCATGAGCAGTTCTTC. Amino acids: CASSLAATGGHEQFF. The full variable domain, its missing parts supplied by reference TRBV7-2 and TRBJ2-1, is GAGVSQSPSNKVTEKGKDVELRCDPISGHTALYWYRQSLGQGLEFLIYFQGNSAPDKSGLPSDRFSAERTGGSVSTLTIQRTQQEDSAVYLCASSLAATGGHEQFFGPGTRLTVL.

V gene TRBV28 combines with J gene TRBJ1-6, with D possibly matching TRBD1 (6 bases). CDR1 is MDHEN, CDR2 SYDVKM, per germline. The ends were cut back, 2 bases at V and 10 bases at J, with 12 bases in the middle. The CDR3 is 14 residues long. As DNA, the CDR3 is TGTGCCAGCAGTTTAACAGGGACGGGCTCACCCCTCCACTTT. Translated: CASSLTGTGSPLHF.

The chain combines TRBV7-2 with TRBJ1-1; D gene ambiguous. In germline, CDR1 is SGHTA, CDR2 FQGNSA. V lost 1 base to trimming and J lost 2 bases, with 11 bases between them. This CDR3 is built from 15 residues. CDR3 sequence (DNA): TGTGCCAGCAGCTTAGTTTTCGCGGCAAACACTGAAGCTTTCTTT. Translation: CASSLVFAANTEAFF.

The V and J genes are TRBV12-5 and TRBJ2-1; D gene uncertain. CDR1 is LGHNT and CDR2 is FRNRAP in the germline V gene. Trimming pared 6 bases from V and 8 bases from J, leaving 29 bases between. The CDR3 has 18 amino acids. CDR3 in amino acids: CASGRVRGPGVLADEQFF. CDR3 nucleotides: TGTGCTAGTGGGCGAGTGCGTGGTCCGGGTGTCCTCGCGGATGAGCAGTTCTTC. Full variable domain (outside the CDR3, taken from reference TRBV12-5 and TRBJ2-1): DARVTQTPRHKVTEMGQEVTMRCQPILGHNTVFWYRQTMMQGLELLAYFRNRAPLDDSGMPKDRFSAEMPDATLATLKIQPSEPRDSAVYFCASGRVRGPGVLADEQFFGPGTRLTVL.

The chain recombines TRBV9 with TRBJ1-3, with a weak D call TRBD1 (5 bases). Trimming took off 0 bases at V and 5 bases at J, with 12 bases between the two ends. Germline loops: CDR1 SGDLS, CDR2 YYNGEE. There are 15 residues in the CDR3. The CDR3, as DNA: TGTGCCAGCAGCGTAGCGACAGCTTCGAGAAACACCATATATTTT. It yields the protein CASSVATASRNTIYF.

DNA of the CDR3: TGTGCCAGCAGCAATCAGGGGCTTCAGCCCCAGCATTTT. This gives the protein CASSNQGLQPQHF. This chain links TRBV7-2 with TRBJ1-5; TRBD1 is a possible D gene (6 bases). In germline, CDR1 is SGHTA, CDR2 FQGNSA. The CDR3 extends over 13 amino acids. Trimming pared 5 bases from V and 6 bases from J, leaving 11 bases between.

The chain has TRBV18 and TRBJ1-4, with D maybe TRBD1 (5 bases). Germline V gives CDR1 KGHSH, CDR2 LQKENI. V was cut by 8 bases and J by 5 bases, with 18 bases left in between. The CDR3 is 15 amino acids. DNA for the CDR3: TGTGCCAGCACCACAGGTGGCTCAAAGAATGAAAAACTGTTTTTT. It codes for CASTTGGSKNEKLFF.

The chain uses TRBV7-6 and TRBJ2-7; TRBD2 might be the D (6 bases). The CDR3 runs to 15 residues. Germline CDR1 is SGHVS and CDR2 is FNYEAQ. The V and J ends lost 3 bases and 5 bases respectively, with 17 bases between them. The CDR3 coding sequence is TGTGCCAGCAGCTTTTATTCTGCGGGGCCCAACGAGCAGTACTTC. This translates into CASSFYSAGPNEQYF.

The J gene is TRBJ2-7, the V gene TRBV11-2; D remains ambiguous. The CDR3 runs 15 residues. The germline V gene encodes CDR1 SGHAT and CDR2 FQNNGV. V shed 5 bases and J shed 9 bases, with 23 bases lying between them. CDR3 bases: TGTGCCAGCAGCGTTGACTCTTTCGGAACCCCAACGCAGTACTTC. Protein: CASSVDSFGTPTQYF.